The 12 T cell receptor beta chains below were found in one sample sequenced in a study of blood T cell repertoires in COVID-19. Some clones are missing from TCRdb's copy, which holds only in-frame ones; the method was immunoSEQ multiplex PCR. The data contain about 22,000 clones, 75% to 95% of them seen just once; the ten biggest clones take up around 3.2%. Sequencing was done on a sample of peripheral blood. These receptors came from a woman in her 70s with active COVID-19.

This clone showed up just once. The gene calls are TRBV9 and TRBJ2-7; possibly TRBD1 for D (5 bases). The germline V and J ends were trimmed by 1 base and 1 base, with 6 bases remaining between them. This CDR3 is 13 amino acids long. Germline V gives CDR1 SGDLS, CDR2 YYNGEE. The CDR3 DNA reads TGTGCCAGCAGCGTAACAGGTTCCTACGAGCAGTACTTC. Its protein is CASSVTGSYEQYF.

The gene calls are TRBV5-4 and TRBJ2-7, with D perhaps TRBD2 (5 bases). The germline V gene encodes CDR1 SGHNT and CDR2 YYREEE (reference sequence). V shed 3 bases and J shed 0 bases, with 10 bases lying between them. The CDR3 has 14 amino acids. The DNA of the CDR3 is TGTGCCAGCAGCTCCGGACTCATCTCCTACGAGCAGTACTTC. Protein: CASSSGLISYEQYF.

CDR3 residues: CASSYSLALYNEQFF. CDR3 DNA sequence: TGTGCCAGCAGTTACAGCCTAGCTCTCTACAATGAGCAGTTCTTC. This rearrangement joins TRBV6-5 to TRBJ2-1, with D perhaps matching TRBD2 (5 bases). Germline CDR1 reads MNHEY; CDR2 reads SVGAGI. With 2 bases removed from V and 3 bases from J, the gap between germline ends came to 11 bases. This CDR3 comprises 15 residues.

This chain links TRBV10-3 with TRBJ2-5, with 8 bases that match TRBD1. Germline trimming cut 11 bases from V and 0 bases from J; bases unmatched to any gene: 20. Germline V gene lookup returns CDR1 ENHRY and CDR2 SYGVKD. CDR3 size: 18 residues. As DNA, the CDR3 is TGTGCCGTATCATCCGCTCCCGGGACAGGAGTTTACCAAGAGACCCAGTACTTC. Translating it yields CAVSSAPGTGVYQETQYF.

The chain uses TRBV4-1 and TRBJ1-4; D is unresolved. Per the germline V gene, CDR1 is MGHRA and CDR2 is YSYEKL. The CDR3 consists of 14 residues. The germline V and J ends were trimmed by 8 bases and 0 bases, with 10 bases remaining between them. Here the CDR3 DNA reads TGCGCCAGCGAAGTAGAAGCAACTAATGAAAAACTGTTTTTT. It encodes CASEVEATNEKLFF.

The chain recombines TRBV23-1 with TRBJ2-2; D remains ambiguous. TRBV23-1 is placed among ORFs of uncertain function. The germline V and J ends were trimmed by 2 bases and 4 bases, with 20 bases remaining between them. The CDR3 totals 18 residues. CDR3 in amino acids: CASSQPDRSARRTGELFF. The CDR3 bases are TGCGCCAGCAGTCAACCCGATCGAAGTGCGAGGCGCACCGGGGAGCTGTTTTTT.

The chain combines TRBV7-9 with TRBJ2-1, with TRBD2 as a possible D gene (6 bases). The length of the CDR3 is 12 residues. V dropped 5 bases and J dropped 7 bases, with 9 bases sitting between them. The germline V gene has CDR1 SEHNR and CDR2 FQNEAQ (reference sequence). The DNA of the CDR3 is TGTGCCAGCAGCGGGGACTTTAATGAGCAGTTCTTC. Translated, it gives CASSGDFNEQFF.

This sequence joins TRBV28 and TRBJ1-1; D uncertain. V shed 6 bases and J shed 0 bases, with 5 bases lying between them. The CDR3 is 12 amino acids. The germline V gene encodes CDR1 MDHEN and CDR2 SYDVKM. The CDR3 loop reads CASRTLNTEAFF. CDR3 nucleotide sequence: TGTGCCAGCAGGACATTGAACACTGAAGCTTTCTTT.

The CDR3: CASSLAAYEQYF. The CDR3 DNA is TGTGCCAGCAGCTTAGCCGCGTACGAGCAGTACTTC. The chain is built from TRBV11-2 and TRBJ2-7; no clear D gene. Trimming pared 1 base from V and 4 bases from J, leaving 5 bases between. Germline CDR1 SGHAT, CDR2 FQNNGV. This CDR3 region has 12 residues.

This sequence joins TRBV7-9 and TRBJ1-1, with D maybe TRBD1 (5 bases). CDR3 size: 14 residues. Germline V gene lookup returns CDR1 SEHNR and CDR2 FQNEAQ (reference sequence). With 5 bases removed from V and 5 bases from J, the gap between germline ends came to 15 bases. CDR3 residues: CASSGGDRGTEAFF. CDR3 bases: TGTGCCAGCAGCGGAGGGGACCGGGGGACTGAAGCTTTCTTT.

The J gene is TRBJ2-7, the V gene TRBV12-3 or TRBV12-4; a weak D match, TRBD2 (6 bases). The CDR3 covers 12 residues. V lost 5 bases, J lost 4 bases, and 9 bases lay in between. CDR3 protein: CASSDGSYEQYF. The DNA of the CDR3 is TGTGCCAGCAGTGACGGGAGTTACGAGCAGTACTTC.

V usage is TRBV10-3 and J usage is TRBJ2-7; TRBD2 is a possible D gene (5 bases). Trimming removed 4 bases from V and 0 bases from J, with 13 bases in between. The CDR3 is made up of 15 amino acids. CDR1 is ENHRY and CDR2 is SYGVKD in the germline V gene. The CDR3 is CAISVGLGSSYEQYF. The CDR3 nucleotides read TGTGCCATCAGTGTCGGGCTGGGGAGCTCCTACGAGCAGTACTTC.